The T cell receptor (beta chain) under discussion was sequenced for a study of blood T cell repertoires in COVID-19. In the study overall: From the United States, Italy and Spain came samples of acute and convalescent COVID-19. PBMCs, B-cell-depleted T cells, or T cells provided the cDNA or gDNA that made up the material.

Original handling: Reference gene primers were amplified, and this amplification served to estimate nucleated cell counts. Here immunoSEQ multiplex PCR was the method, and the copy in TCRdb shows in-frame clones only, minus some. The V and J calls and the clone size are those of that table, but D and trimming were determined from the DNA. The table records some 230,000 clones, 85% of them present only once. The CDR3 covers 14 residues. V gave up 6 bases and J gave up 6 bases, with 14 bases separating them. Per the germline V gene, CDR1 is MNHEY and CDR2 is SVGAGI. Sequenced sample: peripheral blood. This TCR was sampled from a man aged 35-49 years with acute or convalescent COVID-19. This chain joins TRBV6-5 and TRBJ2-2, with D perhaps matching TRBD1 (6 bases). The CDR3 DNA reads TGTGCCAGCAGACTCTCAGGGGCTTCCGGGGAGCTGTTTTTT. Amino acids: CASRLSGASGELFF.